This T cell receptor (beta chain) was found in a study of tumor-infiltrating lymphocytes in localized non-small cell lung cancer. A word on this clone: Antigen: not known.

Germline values: CDR1 SGHAT, CDR2 FQNNGV. Trimming removed 3 bases from V and 0 bases from J, with 11 bases in between. The CDR3 is made up of 16 amino acids. Sequenced by immunoSEQ multiplex PCR; TCRdb stores in-frame clones only, minus some. The sample contains 14,000 to 15,000 clones, roughly 81% of which appear only once. Study-wide results and caveats: Technical variation could not be separated from intratumor heterogeneity here.

Material: lung tumor tissue. This sequence originates from a human donor with non-small cell lung cancer. The rearrangement uses TRBV11-2 and TRBJ1-4, with D uncertain. In DNA form, the CDR3 reads TGTGCCAGCAGCTTGGGCGCAGTTGCAACTAATGAAAAACTGTTTTTT. This encodes CASSLGAVATNEKLFF.